Following are 19 T cell receptor beta chains from one sample sequenced in a study of T cell repertoires in cytomegalovirus infection (dated by TCRdb to the late 2010s). Reading the label with the study, this specimen's treatment or condition is: in vitro stimulation with specific CMV peptide epitopes to enrich CMV-specific T cells. Sequencing relied on an Illumina HiSeq 1500. TCRdb applied fastp at Q25 and MiXCR to the public reads, then kept only in-frame beta chains. Rows are combined by CDR3 protein, so each entry shows the most common genes and DNA. Present in this sample are approximately 910,000 distinct CDR3 sequences, less than 35% of which were seen just once. About 14% of the sample is taken by the ten largest. These receptors' antigens are unknown. Sequencing was performed on cultured CD8+ T cells from PBMCs, taken from culture after CMV antigen stimulation. The source of these receptors is a human donor in good health (CMV status not recorded). Some clones in this sample may be carry-over from other donors' samples.

The chain links TRBV27 to TRBJ2-2, with D uncertain. The V end was cut by 4 bases, the J end by 4 bases, with 4 bases between. This CDR3 contains 12 residues. Looked up from germline, CDR1 is MNHEY and CDR2 is SMNVEV (reference sequence). DNA for the CDR3: TGTGCCAGCAGTTGGCTCACCGGGGAGCTGTTTTTT. Its translation is CASSWLTGELFF.

Remarks on this clonotype: With a much larger clone just one base away, this may be a read error. The chain uses TRBV7-4 and TRBJ1-5; perhaps TRBD1 as D (5 bases). Looked up from germline, CDR1 is SGHVT and CDR2 is SQSDAQ. This CDR3 contains 16 residues. The CDR3 protein is CANSSAGTDSNQPQHF. The CDR3 DNA reads as TGTGCCAACAGCTCCGCAGGGACGGATAGCAATCAGCCCCAGCATTTT.

This rearrangement joins TRBV27 to TRBJ1-4; maybe TRBD1 (5 bases). The CDR3 consists of 17 residues. The germline V gene has CDR1 MNHEY and CDR2 SMNVEV (reference sequence). Trimming took off 4 bases at V and 2 bases at J, with 17 bases between the two ends. The CDR3 DNA is TGTGCCAGCAGTTCTACAGGAAGCCGCCGGACTAATGAAAAACTGTTTTTT. Amino acids: CASSSTGSRRTNEKLFF.

The chain is built from TRBV29-1 and TRBJ2-7; 9 nucleotides line up with TRBD2. This CDR3 spans 15 amino acids. The germline V gene has CDR1 SQVTM and CDR2 ANQGSEA. The junction had 7 bases not matched to a gene; V was cut back by 4 bases and J by 0 bases. This CDR3 is CSVAPSGTYSYEQYF. The CDR3 DNA sequence: TGCAGCGTTGCCCCTAGCGGGACCTACTCCTACGAGCAGTACTTC.

This chain connects TRBV10-3 to TRBJ1-5, with a possible D match to TRBD1 (6 bases). Trimming stripped 0 bases from V and 6 bases from J, with 12 bases between. Germline V gene data show CDR1 as ENHRY and CDR2 as SYGVKD. This CDR3 has 15 amino acids. The CDR3 sequence: CAISESAQGGQPQHF. CDR3 nucleotide sequence: TGTGCCATCAGTGAGTCGGCACAGGGTGGTCAGCCCCAGCATTTT.

The chain combines TRBV4-1 with TRBJ2-3, with a tentative D call TRBD2 (5 bases). Germline V gene data show CDR1 as MGHRA and CDR2 as YSYEKL. Trimming took off 3 bases at V and 6 bases at J, with 7 bases between the two ends. This CDR3 is built from 12 residues. Written as DNA, the CDR3 is TGCGCCAGCAGCCATCCGGGGGATACGCAGTATTTT. This sequence encodes CASSHPGDTQYF.

V is TRBV19 and J is TRBJ1-1; tentatively, D is TRBD1 (5 bases). Trimming cost V 3 bases and J 1 base, with 15 bases left between them. CDR3 length: 16 amino acids. CDR1 LNHDA and CDR2 SQIVND come from the germline V gene (reference sequence). The CDR3 loop reads CASSMPRIDRNTEAFF. CDR3 bases: TGTGCCAGTAGTATGCCCCGCATCGACAGGAACACTGAAGCTTTCTTT.

The rearrangement uses TRBV27 and TRBJ1-1; tentatively, D is TRBD1 (5 bases). Per the germline V gene, CDR1 is MNHEY and CDR2 is SMNVEV (reference sequence). This CDR3 comprises 14 residues. Trimming shortened V by 6 bases and J by 0 bases, and 11 bases separated the two germline ends. CDR3 sequence: CASRGGRMNTEAFF. Written as DNA, the CDR3 is TGTGCCAGCAGGGGGGGACGGATGAACACTGAAGCTTTCTTT.

This chain links TRBV5-5 with TRBJ2-3; D might be TRBD1 (5 bases). The CDR3 is made up of 14 amino acids. Trimming left V 4 bases short and J 5 bases short, with 14 bases between. Germline values: CDR1 SGHKS, CDR2 YYEKEE (reference sequence). CDR3 in amino acids: CASSHSLGRDTQYF. CDR3 DNA sequence: TGTGCCAGCAGCCACAGTCTGGGGCGAGATACGCAGTATTTT.

This chain's CDR3 is CASSYRYSQETQYF. As DNA, the CDR3 is TGTGCCAGCAGTTACCGTTACAGTCAAGAGACCCAGTACTTC. This chain joins TRBV6-6 and TRBJ2-5; D unclear. The CDR3 has 14 residues. The V gene lost 2 bases and the J gene lost 2 bases, with 9 bases spanning the gap. The germline gives CDR1 MNHNY, CDR2 SVGAGI (reference sequence).

This clonotype has a handful of counts. The chain has TRBV19 and TRBJ1-1, with 7 bases lining up with TRBD1. Per germline, CDR1 LNHDA and CDR2 SQIVND (reference sequence). CDR3 length: 15 residues. V gave up 3 bases and J gave up 3 bases; unmatched junction bases: 7. CDR3 in DNA: TGTGCCAGTAGTATTTACCGTGACAGGGACACTGAAGCTTTCTTT. Amino acid sequence: CASSIYRDRDTEAFF.

The sample holds a few counts of this clonotype. The J gene is TRBJ1-2, the V gene TRBV5-8, with TRBD1 matching 7 bases. Germline CDR1 SGHTS, CDR2 YDEGEE. The V segment lost 3 bases and the J segment 0 bases; nucleotides outside the gene matches: 8. This CDR3 has 16 residues. CDR3 nucleotides: TGTGCCAGCAGCTCCCACCGGGACAGCCCTAACTATGGCTACACCTTC. Encoded protein: CASSSHRDSPNYGYTF.

This clonotype has a handful of counts. The V gene is TRBV6-2 or TRBV6-3, the J gene TRBJ2-2; 7 nucleotides agree with TRBD1. Germline trimming cut 7 bases from V and 1 base from J; bases unmatched to any gene: 15. The CDR3 runs to 18 residues. CDR1 MNHEY and CDR2 SVGEGT come from the germline V gene. The CDR3 bases are TGTGCCAGCAAGTGGTCCCCCTCCGGGACAGAGAACACCGGGGAGCTGTTTTTT. This sequence encodes CASKWSPSGTENTGELFF.

Concerning this clonotype itself: The junction shows a germline mismatch at one end, possibly a read error. The chain joins TRBV7-2 to TRBJ1-3; unclear D gene. Looked up from germline, CDR1 is SGHTA and CDR2 is FQGNSA. The length of the CDR3 is 12 residues. CDR3 region: CASSLGSQYMDF. CDR3 bases: TGTGCCAGCAGCTTAGGATCACAGTACATGGATTTT.

This clonotype showed up just once. A read error is possible here, since a much larger clone lies one base away. The gene calls are TRBV7-6 and TRBJ2-5; maybe TRBD1 (6 bases). CDR3 length equals 12 residues. Germline CDR1 reads SGHVS; CDR2 reads FNYEAQ. CDR3 region: CASSGVQGTLYF. CDR3 DNA sequence: TGTGCCAGCAGTGGGGTTCAGGGGACCCTGTACTTC.

This clonotype was seen only a few times. This chain connects TRBV6-6 to TRBJ1-2; no clear D. V was pared by 2 bases and J by 0 bases, with 10 bases between. CDR3 length equals 15 residues. Germline values: CDR1 MNHNY, CDR2 SVGAGI (reference sequence). Written as DNA, the CDR3 is TGTGCCAGCAGTTACGTCCGGGAAGCTAACTATGGCTACACCTTC. Amino acids: CASSYVREANYGYTF.

This rearrangement joins TRBV19 to TRBJ1-5; D not certain. V was pared by 2 bases and J by 0 bases, with 20 bases between. This CDR3 region has 19 residues. The germline CDR1 and CDR2 sequences are LNHDA and SQIVND (reference sequence). The CDR3 bases are TGTGCCAGTAGTATACCTCCAAGCGGGGAGATGTATAGCAATCAGCCCCAGCATTTT. Residues: CASSIPPSGEMYSNQPQHF. The whole variable domain, filled in from reference TRBV19 and TRBJ1-5, reads DGGITQSPKYLFRKEGQNVTLSCEQNLNHDAMYWYRQDPGQGLRLIYYSQIVNDFQKGDIAEGYSVSREKKESFPLTVTSAQKNPTAFYLCASSIPPSGEMYSNQPQHFGDGTRLSIL.

This clonotype was detected once. A much larger clonotype is one base distant, so this may be a read error. The rearrangement uses TRBV7-2 and TRBJ2-3; D is unclear. The CDR3 consists of 13 residues. Germline V gives CDR1 SGHTA, CDR2 FQGNSA. For the CDR3, the DNA is TGTGCCGGCAGCCTGGGCCCACCCGGTACGCAGTATTTT. Amino acid sequence: CAGSLGPPGTQYF.

The chain links TRBV27 to TRBJ2-1; perhaps D is TRBD1 or TRBD2 (7 bases each). The germline gives CDR1 MNHEY, CDR2 SMNVEV (reference sequence). This CDR3 has 13 residues. V lost 5 bases and J lost 8, with 13 bases in between. CDR3 sequence: CASSTRGGDEQFF. The DNA for the CDR3 is TGTGCCAGCAGTACCAGGGGGGGCGATGAGCAGTTCTTC.